Sequencing of this T cell receptor (beta chain) was carried out in a study of blood T cell repertoires in COVID-19. Whole-study context: Acute and convalescent COVID-19 samples came from the United States, Italy and Spain.

Using immunoSEQ multiplex PCR, the repertoire was profiled, and TCRdb retains in-frame clones only, with some absent. The profile shows 95,000 to 110,000 clones, around four fifths of them singletons. Germline-derived CDR1 and CDR2 are MNHEY and SVGAGI. The CDR3 is 14 amino acids. V was pared by 7 bases and J by 0 bases, with 11 bases between. The chain is built from TRBV6-5 and TRBJ2-3; D ambiguous. This sequence was found in a man aged 70 or older with acute or convalescent COVID-19. Material for sequencing was peripheral blood. The DNA for the CDR3 is TGTGCCAGCAAGGCAACAGCTAGCACAGATACGCAGTATTTT. Encoded protein: CASKATASTDTQYF.